This T cell receptor (beta chain) was identified during a study of control samples from healthy donors and cancer patients. Some clones are missing from TCRdb's copy, which holds only in-frame ones; the method was immunoSEQ multiplex PCR. The data contain about 78,000 clones, approximately 88% of them singletons. As regards this clone: Different DNA sequences within this sample yield the same CDR3.

Trimming at V came to 6 bases and at J to 5 bases, leaving 6 bases not matched to a gene. The CDR3 is 15 amino acids. Germline V gene lookup returns CDR1 SGHAT and CDR2 FQNNGV. This clonotype was obtained from a woman aged 60 to 75 in good health. V is TRBV11-2 and J is TRBJ2-5; 13 bases line up with TRBD2. Sequencing was done on a sample of blood. The CDR3 region has the DNA TGTGCCAGCAGACTAGCGGGAGGGCCACGGGAGACCCAGTACTTC. Its translation: CASRLAGGPRETQYF.